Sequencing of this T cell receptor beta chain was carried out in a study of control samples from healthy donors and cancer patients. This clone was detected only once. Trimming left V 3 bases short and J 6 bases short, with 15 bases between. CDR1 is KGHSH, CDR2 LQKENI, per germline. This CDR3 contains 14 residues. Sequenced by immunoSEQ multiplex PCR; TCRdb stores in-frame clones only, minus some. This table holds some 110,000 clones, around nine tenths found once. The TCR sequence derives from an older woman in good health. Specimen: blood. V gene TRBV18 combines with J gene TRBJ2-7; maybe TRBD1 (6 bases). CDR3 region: CASSPNRAVSEQYF. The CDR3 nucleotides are TGTGCCAGCTCACCCAACAGGGCGGTGAGCGAGCAGTACTTC.